This T cell receptor (beta chain) was captured in a study of shared T cell receptors in the human thymus. Clones were read by immunoSEQ multiplex PCR, and TCRdb kept only the in-frame ones, dropping some. Of hundreds of thousands of clones in the sample, approximately 85% are singletons; the top ten hold roughly 0.01%. This sample also appeared in a second study, on human thymus T cells. From that second work: The thymus was resected at corrective cardiac surgery.

The receptor was isolated from a girl under two years old with a congenital heart defect. The sequencing sample was made of thymocytes.

CDR3 DNA: TGTGCCAGCAGTGAAGATCGGGGTGGCTACACCTTC. As protein: CASSEDRGGYTF. The V gene is TRBV6-1, the J gene TRBJ1-2; no clear D gene. Deletions cut 1 base from V and 7 bases from J, with 7 bases between. The CDR3 contains 12 residues. The germline CDR1 and CDR2 sequences are MNHNS and SASEGT.